This entry describes one T cell receptor beta chain. Which antigen it targets is not known. At one end the junction does not follow the germline gene, possibly because of a read error. The cohort was made up of about 610 healthy bone marrow donors. Cohort members were all nominally healthy when sampled, although unrecorded immune exposures were likely present. The donor was CMV seropositive and was included in the group of some 290 seropositive cohort members. Each donor provided a peripheral blood sample, and peripheral blood mononuclear cells were used for TCR beta sequencing. Genomic DNA was extracted from the blood cell samples with the Qiagen DNeasy Blood Extraction Kit. Reading the germline V gene gives CDR1 SNHLY and CDR2 FYNNEI. The CDR3 spans 12 residues, from the cysteine through the phenylalanine. Only the CDR3 region is kept as DNA, spanning 36 bases read in frame from base 1. This record comes from a study of cytomegalovirus exposure and HLA in healthy donors listed by TCRdb under 2017. Regarding the research as a whole: An earlier analysis of some 500 of the donors reported roughly 270 Gb of sequence data and 117 million unique TCR beta sequences from about 180 million T cells. A later analysis re-examined previously published TCR beta repertoires from 610 or so donors and added high-resolution HLA genotyping to investigate patterns of TCR occurrence. Approximately 300 gigabases of sequencing data and around 85 million unique TCR sequences made up an early release that covered over 550 HLA-typed donors. To predict cytomegalovirus infection status, the study brought together high-throughput TCR immunosequencing, statistical association of individual TCRs with disease status, and machine learning. Donor age, sex, ethnicity and CMV serostatus were collected together with the repertoire data. In addition to the first cohort of 666 subjects, a separate validation cohort of 120 different subjects was used. Among 398 genotyped donors of the cohort, an average of approximately 250,000 unique TCR beta nucleotide sequences were sequenced per donor, roughly 20% of them non-productive. The study aimed to test whether cataloging public T cell receptors could reveal signatures of past pathogen exposure. HLA typing included class I and class II loci at four-digit resolution. Typing coverage varied by locus: about 620-630 donors for A, B, C, DRB1 and DQB1; roughly 500 for DQA1; more than 600 for DPA1; 450 to 480 for DPB1. Roughly 5 DR-DQ haplotypes were handled as single units for association and clustering, since linkage in the cohort was strong. The later analysis used no new phenotypic data to find candidate immune exposures, relying instead on TCR beta sequences and their occurrence across donors. To decide whether each TCR beta V gene segment behaved as functional or pseudogenic, an earlier analysis of 587 of the donors relied on high-throughput TCR beta sequencing. The T cell repertoires of under 700 subjects were profiled by immunosequencing and related to cytomegalovirus serostatus. Every discovery cohort repertoire had been produced on one sequencing platform. The genetic ancestry cluster associated with self-reported Caucasian donors included about four fifths of the roughly 400 genotyped donors. In a later genetic analysis, genome-wide SNP genotypes for about 55% of the 666 donors were used, and that subset was treated as a discovery cohort. Findings and caveats that apply to the study as a whole: A later analysis found that HLA-associated TCR beta chains were more clonally expanded and had lower generation probabilities than equally common non-associated chains. Some IMGT-functional V segments, including TRBV6-2 and TRBV6-3, could not be distinguished by the 87-base-pair reads and were therefore excluded. A cluster of highly shared sequence variants was judged likely to represent a technical artifact of the sequencing pipeline. In vitro tests confirmed that a few of the cytomegalovirus-associated TCR beta chains recognize cytomegalovirus antigens. The study listed approximately 150 TCR beta chains as associated with cytomegalovirus. A further reported finding was that TCR beta sequences accurately predicted the HLA-A and HLA-B alleles for most subjects in the first cohort. A later analysis found that TCR association rates varied across HLA loci, with DRB1 alleles showing the most associated TCRs and HLA-C alleles the fewest. A later analysis found that most CMV-associated TCR beta chains appeared HLA-restricted, with HLA associations seemingly driven largely by CMV exposure. This cohort had only TCR beta chains sequenced, and the lack of alpha or paired-chain data limited which features could be detected. Immune exposure information for the cohort was limited to CMV serostatus. According to the authors, the approach could potentially be generalized to other disease states and immunological phenotypes. Because counts were too low, some 16 rarely observed V segments, including chromosome 9 orphons, were excluded from the earlier analysis of under 650 of the donors. A later genetic analysis associated a missense DCLRE1C variant with V-gene and J-gene trimming of TCR beta chains, and an independent cohort replicated the association. HLA typing was unavailable for some donors at each locus, so association tests used only the typed subset. A later analysis reported that several top co-occurrence clusters appeared linked to parvovirus B19, influenza, CMV and Epstein-Barr virus. An earlier analysis of roughly 570 of the donors showed that most TCR beta V segments appeared in productive rearrangements either about 90% or about 30% of the time, which broadly matched IMGT annotations. Correlated functional status among segregating V segments might be attributable to linkage disequilibrium, but an unknown experimental factor could not be ruled out. In a later genetic analysis, fewer N-insertions in productive TCRs were reported among donors in an Asian-associated ancestry cluster than the roughly 670-donor mean. Across donors, most TCR sequences were observed very rarely, whereas some public TCRs were present in many individuals. Specific HLA alleles were associated with 15,000 to 20,000 TCR beta sequences at a false discovery rate of 0.05 in a later analysis. The classifier was reported to diagnose cytomegalovirus status with high specificity and sensitivity in both the original cohort and the validation cohort. When HLA alleles, especially DR and DQ, strongly co-occurred, attributing TCR associations to individual alleles was difficult. Presence/absence analyses assumed roughly uniform sequencing depth across donors, an assumption that may not hold.

Library creation used the immunoSEQ multiplex PCR assay. A mixture of 60 forward primers for TCR Vbeta segments and 13 reverse primers for TCR Jbeta segments was used in the multiplex PCR. The CDR3 region of rearranged TCR beta genes was amplified from genomic DNA by a multiplex PCR assay. Amplified TCR beta libraries were sequenced as 87-base-pair reads on the Illumina HiSeq System. The source study handled its data this way. In a later analysis, about 80 million unique TCR beta chains were counted across the 650 to 700 repertoires, and roughly 9.9 million of these chains were shared by at least two donors. Raw reads were error-corrected and collapsed into unique sequences with a nearest-neighbor algorithm that merged closely related sequences to remove PCR and sequencing errors. V, D and J gene segments were assigned by aligning CDR3 sequences to IMGT reference sequences. For a sequence to be retained, a match of at least six nucleotides to both a V gene segment and a J gene segment was required. Rearrangements were called productive when the CDR3 lacked stop codons and stayed in frame with V and J; all others were non-productive. CDR3 was defined according to IMGT convention as the region running from the second conserved V-encoded cysteine to the conserved J-encoded phenylalanine. The earlier analysis of around 640 of the donors excluded sequences that lacked an unambiguous match to a single V gene segment. An earlier analysis of approximately 590 of the donors classified V segments as functional when productive rearrangements were above 56.7% and as segregating when the standard deviation between donors was above 5%. To diagnose cytomegalovirus status from the catalog of TCR beta chain sequences, a statistical classification framework was built. A later analysis assigned V and J genes by comparing TCR nucleotide sequences with IMGT/GENE-DB human TR gene sequences. The TCRdist pipeline was used in a later analysis to assign CDR3 sequences and most-parsimonious VDJ recombination scenarios. A later analysis defined each TCR beta chain by its CDR3 amino acid sequence plus V-gene family, and excluded reads lacking a unique V-gene family. To address suspected cross-contamination and a sequencing artifact, a later analysis removed over 500 highly shared, low-generation-probability nucleotide sequences. In a later analysis, a clonal expansion index was calculated for each public chain from normalized within-repertoire ranks of inferred template counts. Generation probabilities in a later analysis came from a VDJ recombination model fitted to out-of-frame rearrangements, and those results were checked against IGoR. A later analysis scored TCR-TCR, TCR-HLA and TCR-CMV co-occurrence with hypergeometric tests, applying a repertoire-size bias correction to TCR pairs. In a later analysis, false discovery rates were estimated by permuting HLA or CMV assignments 20 times. In a later analysis, co-occurring TCRs were grouped using DBSCAN, and TCRdist sequence similarity was added for clustering within HLA-allele-positive subsets. Repertoires with fewer than 30,000 or more than 120,000 public chains were left out of co-occurrence clustering, as were five repertoires with anomalous nucleotide sharing. In TCRdb, the immuneACCESS table is reduced to in-frame sequences with V and J assigned. These tables do not hold every clone; where another copy was compared, an unresolved V gene accounts for under half, and the others remain unexplained. The V and J calls and the clone size are those of that table, but D and trimming were determined from the DNA. Across this sample there are 150,000 to 200,000 clones, with 82% seen only once. Together, the top ten hold approximately 1.5% of the sample.

The chain is encoded by TRBV2 joined to TRBJ2-1; TRBD1 lines up with 7 middle nucleotides. The source material was PBMCs. This clonotype was obtained from a girl aged 10-17 years in good health and CMV-seropositive. CDR3 reads: CASRPTGFQGVF. The DNA sequence is given as TGTGCCAGCAGGCCTACCGGGTTCCAGGGGGTCTTC.